The 20 T cell receptor beta chains below all came from one sample that was sequenced in a study of OX40 agonist ivuxolimab in advanced cancers. TCRdb's copy holds only in-frame clones and misses some; the assay was immunoSEQ multiplex PCR. The sample shows some 45,000 clones, about 89% of them seen only once. The source material was CD4+ or CD8+ T cells sorted from blood, sampled in a trial of the OX40 agonist ivuxolimab. Receptors originate from an adult with an advanced solid tumor such as melanoma, head and neck, liver or kidney cancer.

The chain has TRBV15 and TRBJ1-2, with a possible D match to TRBD1 (5 bases). Trimming took off 2 bases at V and 6 bases at J, with 13 bases between the two ends. Germline V CDR1 and CDR2: LNHNV, YYDKDF (reference sequence). The CDR3 extends over 14 amino acids. CDR3 coding DNA: TGTGCCACCAGCAGATGGGCCCCGGGGGATGGCTACACCTTC. It encodes CATSRWAPGDGYTF. Based on the CDR3 plus reference TRBV15 and TRBJ1-2, the full variable domain is DAMVIQNPRYQVTQFGKPVTLSCSQTLNHNVMYWYQQKSSQAPKLLFHYYDKDFNNEADTPDNFQSRRPNTSFCFLDIRSPGLGDTAMYLCATSRWAPGDGYTFGSGTRLTVV.

The chain couples TRBV5-5 to TRBJ2-3; D is unclear. In germline, CDR1 is SGHKS, CDR2 YYEKEE (reference sequence). CDR3 size: 12 residues. The V gene lost 9 bases and the J gene lost 5 bases, with 13 bases spanning the gap. The CDR3 is CATQLLQDTQYF. CDR3 nucleotide sequence: TGTGCCACCCAGCTTCTCCAAGATACGCAGTATTTT.

The genes are TRBV2 and TRBJ1-5; the match to TRBD1 covers 7 bases. The CDR3 runs to 15 residues. The junction had 12 bases not matched to a gene; V was cut back by 7 bases and J by 6 bases. Germline loops: CDR1 SNHLY, CDR2 FYNNEI. The DNA of the CDR3 is TGTGCCAGCAACCCCGACAGGGCGGGCGGTCAGCCCCAGCATTTT. It specifies CASNPDRAGGQPQHF.

The rearrangement joins TRBV19 to TRBJ1-5; 12 bases agree with TRBD1. Trimming at V came to 6 bases and at J to 9 bases, leaving 9 bases not matched to a gene. The CDR3 covers 15 residues. Germline V lookup: CDR1 LNHDA, CDR2 SQIVND (reference sequence). CDR3 region: CASRTGTGGTLPQHF. DNA of the CDR3: TGTGCCAGTAGGACCGGGACAGGGGGCACTCTGCCCCAGCATTTT.

This sequence joins TRBV27 and TRBJ2-7, with D perhaps TRBD1 (6 bases). In germline, CDR1 is MNHEY, CDR2 SMNVEV (reference sequence). The CDR3 consists of 13 residues. Trimming cost V 8 bases and J 1 base, with 12 bases left between them. The CDR3 DNA follows: TGTGCCAGCGGCGGAACAGGGTCCTACGAGCAGTACTTC. As protein: CASGGTGSYEQYF.

This chain uses TRBV2 with TRBJ2-5; no clear D. V was cut by 3 bases and J by 4 bases, with 9 bases left in between. Germline V lookup: CDR1 SNHLY, CDR2 FYNNEI. There are 13 residues in the CDR3. CDR3 DNA sequence: TGTGCCAGCAGTGAGTCGTGGGGAGAGACCCAGTACTTC. It specifies CASSESWGETQYF.

The chain uses TRBV7-3 and TRBJ1-1; D is unresolved. CDR1 SGHTA and CDR2 FQGTGA come from the germline V gene. This CDR3 has 13 amino acids. Between the trimmed V and J ends, which lost 0 bases and 11 bases, there was a span of 13 bases. CDR3 nucleotide sequence: TGTGCCAGCAGCTTAACGTTTGGACGGGAGGCTTTCTTT. Its translation is CASSLTFGREAFF.

The chain uses TRBV19 and TRBJ1-2, with no clear D. V was cut by 8 bases and J by 8 bases, with 9 bases left in between. The CDR3 has 10 amino acids. Germline CDR1 reads LNHDA; CDR2 reads SQIVND (reference sequence). This chain's CDR3 is CASLSEGYTF. The CDR3 DNA reads TGTGCCAGTCTCTCGGAGGGCTACACCTTC. The full variable domain, with the rest looked up from reference TRBV19 and TRBJ1-2, is DGGITQSPKYLFRKEGQNVTLSCEQNLNHDAMYWYRQDPGQGLRLIYYSQIVNDFQKGDIAEGYSVSREKKESFPLTVTSAQKNPTAFYLCASLSEGYTFGSGTRLTVV.

The chain is built from TRBV27 and TRBJ2-3; possibly TRBD1 for D (6 bases). Trimming shortened V by 9 bases and J by 0 bases, and 10 bases separated the two germline ends. The CDR3 is 13 residues long. Germline CDR1 is MNHEY and CDR2 is SMNVEV (reference sequence). CDR3 residues: CASLGGSTDTQYF. CDR3 nucleotide sequence: TGTGCCAGTTTAGGGGGAAGCACAGATACGCAGTATTTT.

The chain employs TRBV2 and TRBJ1-2; D call uncertain. With 4 bases removed from V and 2 bases from J, the gap between germline ends came to 8 bases. Germline values: CDR1 SNHLY, CDR2 FYNNEI. The CDR3 extends over 13 amino acids. In nucleotides, the CDR3 is TGTGCCAGCAGTGGGAGGTGGAACTATGGCTACACCTTC. Protein sequence: CASSGRWNYGYTF.

The rearrangement uses TRBV30 and TRBJ1-5; D is uncertain. The CDR3 extends over 14 amino acids. The germline V and J ends were trimmed by 0 bases and 5 bases, with 11 bases remaining between them. Germline lookup yields CDR1 GTSNPN and CDR2 SVGIG (reference sequence). The CDR3 DNA reads TGTGCCTGGAGTGTTGGAGGGCCGGATCAGCCCCAGCATTTT. It specifies CAWSVGGPDQPQHF.

The chain has TRBV27 and TRBJ2-7; D remains unclear. The CDR3 length is 14 residues. Between the trimmed V and J ends, which lost 0 bases and 3 bases, there was a span of 9 bases. Germline CDR1 reads MNHEY; CDR2 reads SMNVEV (reference sequence). CDR3 residues: CASSLSRQLYEQYF. Here the CDR3 DNA reads TGTGCCAGCAGTTTATCTCGGCAGCTCTACGAGCAGTACTTC.

The chain uses TRBV7-2 and TRBJ2-1, with a possible D match to TRBD2 (5 bases). V was trimmed by 6 bases and J by 2 bases, leaving 14 bases between them. From germline, CDR1 is SGHTA and CDR2 FQGNSA. CDR3 length equals 15 residues. CDR3 coding DNA: TGTGCCAGCAGTGAAGCAGCGGAGGCCTACAATGAGCAGTTCTTC. Its translation: CASSEAAEAYNEQFF. Complete variable domain (other parts from reference TRBV7-2 and TRBJ2-1): GAGVSQSPSNKVTEKGKDVELRCDPISGHTALYWYRQSLGQGLEFLIYFQGNSAPDKSGLPSDRFSAERTGGSVSTLTIQRTQQEDSAVYLCASSEAAEAYNEQFFGPGTRLTVL.

This rearrangement joins TRBV7-9 to TRBJ1-2; D is perhaps TRBD1 (5 bases). Trimming cost V 5 bases and J 2 bases, with 15 bases left between them. Per the germline V gene, CDR1 is SEHNR and CDR2 is FQNEAQ (reference sequence). This CDR3 is 15 amino acids long. The CDR3 bases are TGTGCCAGCAGCCCCTCAGGGCAGACGAACTATGGCTACACCTTC. Its translation is CASSPSGQTNYGYTF.

The chain couples TRBV15 to TRBJ2-5, with D tentatively TRBD1 or TRBD2 (6 bases each). The length of the CDR3 is 13 residues. The germline V and J ends were trimmed by 4 bases and 1 base, with 7 bases remaining between them. Germline lookup yields CDR1 LNHNV and CDR2 YYDKDF (reference sequence). In DNA, the CDR3 is TGTGCCACCAGCAAGGGGGGCCAAGAGACCCAGTACTTC. This encodes CATSKGGQETQYF.

The J gene is TRBJ1-2, the V gene TRBV6-6; TRBD1 might be the D (6 bases). The CDR3 totals 15 residues. Germline CDR1 MNHNY, CDR2 SVGAGI (reference sequence). Between the trimmed V and J ends, which lost 0 bases and 6 bases, there was a span of 14 bases. The CDR3 DNA follows: TGTGCCAGCAGTTACTCCACCCGGGACACCCATGGCTACACCTTC. Its protein is CASSYSTRDTHGYTF.

The chain links TRBV4-1 to TRBJ2-5, with D unresolved. Looked up from germline, CDR1 is MGHRA and CDR2 is YSYEKL. The V and J ends lost 2 bases and 1 base respectively, with 8 bases between them. CDR3 length equals 14 residues. The CDR3 is CASSQFDFQETQYF. CDR3 bases: TGCGCCAGCAGCCAATTCGACTTCCAAGAGACCCAGTACTTC.

This chain links TRBV6-4 with TRBJ2-1; 7 bases align to TRBD2. The CDR3 contains 15 residues. Trimming cost V 2 bases and J 3 bases; bases outside gene matches: 4. CDR1 is MRHNA and CDR2 is SNTAGT in the germline V gene. In DNA form, the CDR3 reads TGTGCCAGCAGTGACGCTAGCGGAGACTACAATGAGCAGTTCTTC. Translated: CASSDASGDYNEQFF.

V usage is TRBV5-6 and J usage is TRBJ2-1; D is possibly TRBD1 (5 bases). Germline V gene sequence: CDR1 SGHDT, CDR2 YYEEEE. Between the trimmed V and J ends, which lost 0 bases and 8 bases, there was a span of 18 bases. This CDR3 is 16 amino acids long. CDR3 nucleotide sequence: TGTGCCAGCAGCTTGGGCCGACAAGGGGTTTACGATGAGCAGTTCTTC. The encoded protein is CASSLGRQGVYDEQFF.

V and J are TRBV6-1 and TRBJ2-1; D remains unclear. Germline-derived CDR1 and CDR2 are MNHNS and SASEGT. The CDR3 is 14 amino acids. V was shortened by 6 bases and J by 5 bases, with 14 bases between the two germline ends. CDR3 bases: TGTGCCAGCAGATCCATTAGGGCGAACAATGAGCAGTTCTTC. Its translation is CASRSIRANNEQFF.